Sequencing of this TCR beta chain was carried out in a study of T cell responses to AZD1222 COVID-19 vaccine. Trimming shortened V by 5 bases and J by 0 bases, and 8 bases separated the two germline ends. This CDR3 has 15 amino acids. Germline assignment: CDR1 LNHDA and CDR2 SQIVND (reference sequence). Sequencing was performed with immunoSEQ multiplex PCR; in TCRdb, only in-frame clones are kept and a portion is missing. The sample holds 100,000 to 150,000 clones; about 92% are singletons and the top ten take approximately 4.5%. This receptor was taken from an adult in good health. The sample consisted of peripheral blood, taken on day 0 of MenACWY control vaccination. V and J are TRBV19 and TRBJ2-6, with unresolved D. This chain's CDR3 is CASSLFGSGANVLTF. DNA for the CDR3: TGTGCCAGTAGTTTGTTCGGCTCTGGGGCCAACGTCCTGACTTTC.